This entry concerns a single T cell receptor beta chain. The sample carries other DNA sequences with the same CDR3. CD4+CD25+CD127- Tregs, CD4+CD25- non-Tregs, CD4 and CD8 cells were sorted. Here immunoSEQ multiplex PCR was the method, and the copy in TCRdb shows in-frame clones only, minus some. This sample yields over 60,000 clones, of which more than 95% are seen a single time; 0.55% to 0.6% belongs to the top ten. The sample originates from a study of Tregs in tolerant kidney transplant recipients. CDR3 length: 13 amino acids. V lost 4 bases and J lost 4; bases outside the gene matches: 0. Germline lookup yields CDR1 LNHDA and CDR2 SQIVND (reference sequence).

The starting material was CD4+ T cells from blood, obtained before the transplant. The sequence was collected from a human donor who received a combined kidney and bone marrow transplant. The chain couples TRBV19 to TRBJ1-1; 10 positions agree with TRBD1. Written as DNA, the CDR3 is TGTGCCAGTAGTAGGGACAGGGGCACTGAAGCTTTCTTT. It yields the protein CASSRDRGTEAFF.